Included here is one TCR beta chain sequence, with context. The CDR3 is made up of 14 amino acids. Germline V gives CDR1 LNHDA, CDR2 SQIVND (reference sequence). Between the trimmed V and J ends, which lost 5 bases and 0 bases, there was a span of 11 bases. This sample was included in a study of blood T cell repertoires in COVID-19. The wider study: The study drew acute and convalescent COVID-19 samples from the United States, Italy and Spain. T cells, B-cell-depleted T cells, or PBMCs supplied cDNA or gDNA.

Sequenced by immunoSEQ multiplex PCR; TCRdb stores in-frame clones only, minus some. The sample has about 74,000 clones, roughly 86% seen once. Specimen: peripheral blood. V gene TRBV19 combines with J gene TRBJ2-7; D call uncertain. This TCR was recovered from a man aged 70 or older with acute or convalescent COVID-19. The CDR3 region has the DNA TGTGCCAGTAGTGAACGCCGGAGCTCCTACGAGCAGTACTTC. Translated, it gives CASSERRSSYEQYF.